This TCR beta chain emerged from a study of T cell repertoires in cytomegalovirus infection. Looking at the study overall: TCR beta signatures that were public indicated CMV infection and matching HLA type.

TCRdb used MiXCR to reprocess the reads, holding one entry per CDR3 protein. The repertoire holds approximately 300,000 distinct CDR3 sequences, with about 27% as singletons. Trimming removed 1 base from V and 9 bases from J, with 13 bases in between. The germline gives CDR1 SGHTA, CDR2 FQGNSA. CDR3 length: 15 residues. This clonotype was observed many times. Its matching antigen is unknown. The sequence was obtained from a human donor in good health (CMV status not recorded). Some clones in this sample may be carry-over from other donors' samples. V and J are TRBV7-2 and TRBJ1-6; tentatively, D is TRBD1 (6 bases). The material sequenced was cultured PBMCs, taken from culture after CMV antigen stimulation. The CDR3 nucleotides read TGTGCCAGCAGCTTAGACAGGGTGGTTAGTTCACCCCTCCACTTT. Translating it yields CASSLDRVVSSPLHF.